The 28 T cell receptor beta chains below were found in one sample sequenced in a study of blood T cell repertoires in COVID-19. The table came from immunoSEQ multiplex PCR; TCRdb's copy has only in-frame clones and leaves some out. This repertoire shows 150,000 to 200,000 clones, 85% found once; its top ten account for about 3%. The source material was peripheral blood. These receptors all come from a human donor with acute or convalescent COVID-19. The donor label of this sample is uncertain.

The rearrangement uses TRBV28 and TRBJ2-3; possibly TRBD1 for D (6 bases). CDR3 length: 15 residues. The germline V and J ends were trimmed by 4 bases and 0 bases, with 11 bases remaining between them. Germline loops: CDR1 MDHEN, CDR2 SYDVKM. CDR3 sequence reads: CASSYREFSTDTQYF. The CDR3 DNA reads as TGTGCCAGCAGTTACAGGGAATTCAGCACAGATACGCAGTATTTT.

This clone appeared a few times. The V and J genes are TRBV6-5 and TRBJ1-2, with 8 bases matching TRBD1. V shed 4 bases and J 6 bases; nucleotides not matched to a gene: 10. The V gene's germline CDR1 is MNHEY and CDR2 SVGAGI. The CDR3 is 15 amino acids. The chain's CDR3 is CASSFKPQDRDGYTF. Here the CDR3 DNA reads TGTGCCAGCAGTTTTAAACCTCAGGACAGGGATGGCTACACCTTC.

The V call is TRBV4-3, the J call TRBJ1-3; D not resolved. With 2 bases removed from V and 4 bases from J, the gap between germline ends came to 9 bases. This CDR3 is 14 amino acids long. Germline V gene sequence: CDR1 LGHNA, CDR2 YSLEER. The CDR3 is CASSQISGGNTIYF. The CDR3 nucleotides are TGCGCCAGCAGCCAAATATCGGGGGGAAACACCATATATTTT.

The V gene is TRBV6-6, the J gene TRBJ1-2; 8 bases align to TRBD1. The ends lost 2 bases at V and 6 bases at J; junction bases unmatched: 8. In germline, CDR1 is MNHNY, CDR2 SVGAGI (reference sequence). This CDR3 is built from 15 residues. The CDR3 here is CASSYQQGVIDGYTF. The CDR3 coding sequence is TGTGCCAGCAGTTACCAACAGGGGGTCATAGATGGCTACACCTTC.

CDR3 in amino acids: CASSPYDNLYEQYF. CDR3 in DNA: TGTGCCAGCTCACCATATGACAACCTCTACGAGCAGTACTTC. The V call is TRBV18, the J call TRBJ2-7, with D uncertain. V was clipped by 2 bases and J by 3 bases, with 11 bases between them. The CDR3 spans 14 residues. Per the germline V gene, CDR1 is KGHSH and CDR2 is LQKENI.

CDR3 amino acids: CSVGVSGGTEAFF. CDR3 coding DNA: TGCAGCGTTGGGGTATCCGGGGGCACTGAAGCTTTCTTT. V and J are TRBV29-1 and TRBJ1-1; D is possibly TRBD1 (5 bases). Per germline, CDR1 SQVTM and CDR2 ANQGSEA. The CDR3 runs 13 residues. Trimming pared 4 bases from V and 4 bases from J, leaving 13 bases between.

The chain combines TRBV27 with TRBJ2-7, with a possible D match to TRBD1 (5 bases). Germline CDR1 MNHEY, CDR2 SMNVEV (reference sequence). The CDR3 runs 13 residues. The V end lost 7 bases, the J end lost 2 bases, and 12 bases lay between the germline ends. The CDR3 loop reads CASKPGQTYEQYF. CDR3 DNA sequence: TGTGCCAGCAAACCAGGGCAGACCTACGAGCAGTACTTC.

V usage is TRBV7-6 and J usage is TRBJ2-7, with 9 bases matching TRBD2. The germline gives CDR1 SGHVS, CDR2 FNYEAQ. This CDR3 comprises 17 residues. The trim removed 1 base at V and 0 bases at J, leaving 7 bases unmatched. The CDR3 nucleotides read TGTGCCAGCAGCTTAGGGGGCGGGGGGGTCTCCTCCTACGAGCAGTACTTC. Encoded protein: CASSLGGGGVSSYEQYF.

The chain employs TRBV5-1 and TRBJ2-3, with 7 bases identical to TRBD2. Germline V gene lookup returns CDR1 SGHRS and CDR2 YFSETQ. Trimming at V came to 5 bases and at J to 3 bases, leaving 6 bases not matched to a gene. The CDR3 is 14 amino acids. The CDR3 sequence is CASRDRDYTDTQYF. In nucleotides, the CDR3 is TGCGCCAGCAGAGACCGGGACTATACAGATACGCAGTATTTT.

The rearrangement uses TRBV27 and TRBJ1-2, with 9 bases that match TRBD1. From germline, CDR1 is MNHEY and CDR2 SMNVEV (reference sequence). This CDR3 is built from 14 residues. Germline trimming cut 5 bases from V and 7 bases from J; bases unmatched to any gene: 8. CDR3 nucleotide sequence: TGTGCCAGCAGTACCGGGACAGGGAAAATTGGCTACACCTTC. It translates to CASSTGTGKIGYTF.

This clone appeared a single time. The J gene is TRBJ1-1, the V gene TRBV9, with 9 nucleotides matching TRBD1. V dropped 0 bases and J dropped 11; count of bases not matched to a gene: 5. This CDR3 has 13 amino acids. Germline CDR1 SGDLS, CDR2 YYNGEE. The CDR3: CASSVGDRERAFF. DNA of the CDR3: TGTGCCAGCAGCGTAGGGGACAGGGAAAGGGCTTTCTTT.

The chain uses TRBV6-5 and TRBJ1-2; 7 bases map to TRBD1. Germline V gene lookup returns CDR1 MNHEY and CDR2 SVGAGI. The J segment lost 8 bases and the V segment lost 6 bases, leaving 9 bases of the junction unmatched. This CDR3 region has 13 residues. The CDR3 here is CASRLTGVGGYTF. The DNA of the CDR3 is TGTGCCAGCAGGCTTACAGGGGTGGGAGGCTACACCTTC.

The chain carries TRBV27 and TRBJ1-5; 7 bases fit TRBD1. V dropped 8 bases and J dropped 0; count of bases not matched to a gene: 7. The CDR3 sequence is 15 residues long. The germline V gene encodes CDR1 MNHEY and CDR2 SMNVEV (reference sequence). The CDR3 nucleotides are TGTGCCAGCGCCCGGACAGGCTATAGCAATCAGCCCCAGCATTTT. Translation gives CASARTGYSNQPQHF.

Only a few counts were recorded for this clone. This sequence joins TRBV3-1 (or the pseudogene TRBV3-2) and TRBJ2-2; 7 nucleotides line up with TRBD2. The CDR3 consists of 14 residues. J was trimmed by 6 bases and V by 1 base; bases with no gene match: 2. Germline values: CDR1 LGHDT, CDR2 YNNKEL (reference sequence). Here the CDR3 reads CASSQGTSAGELFF. The CDR3 DNA reads TGTGCCAGCAGCCAAGGTACTAGCGCCGGGGAGCTGTTTTTT.

This clone was counted between two and nine times. The V and J genes are TRBV30 and TRBJ1-2; tentative D call: TRBD1 (5 bases). Germline assignment: CDR1 GTSNPN and CDR2 SVGIG (reference sequence). The V gene lost 1 base and the J gene lost 0 bases, with 18 bases spanning the gap. This CDR3 has 17 residues. CDR3 coding DNA: TGTGCCTGGAGTGACGGGGGAGGAGGGAGTGCTAACTATGGCTACACCTTC. Translating gives CAWSDGGGGSANYGYTF.

The chain links TRBV6-5 to TRBJ1-5, with TRBD1 matching 7 bases. Germline assignment: CDR1 MNHEY and CDR2 SVGAGI. V lost 7 bases and J lost 1; bases outside the gene matches: 1. The CDR3 runs to 13 residues. The CDR3 loop is CASTQGSNQPQHF. The CDR3 bases are TGTGCCAGCACACAGGGGAGCAATCAGCCCCAGCATTTT.

The V gene is TRBV27, the J gene TRBJ2-2; TRBD2 is a possible D gene (6 bases). The V gene lost 7 bases and the J gene lost 4 bases, with 10 bases spanning the gap. CDR3 size: 13 residues. Germline V gene lookup returns CDR1 MNHEY and CDR2 SMNVEV (reference sequence). The CDR3 bases are TGTGCCAGCACTATGGGGGGCACCGGGGAGCTGTTTTTT. It translates to CASTMGGTGELFF.

The CDR3 region is CASSGYRGPDYGYTF. In DNA form, the CDR3 reads TGTGCCAGCAGCGGATACAGGGGGCCGGACTATGGCTACACCTTC. This chain connects TRBV7-9 to TRBJ1-2, with 9 bases matching TRBD1. The germline V gene encodes CDR1 SEHNR and CDR2 FQNEAQ (reference sequence). V shed 5 bases, J shed 3 bases, and the junction held 7 bases outside the gene matches. This CDR3 region has 15 residues.

The rearrangement uses TRBV10-2 and TRBJ1-1; 7 bases are a match to TRBD1. The CDR3 sequence is 13 residues long. Germline V gene lookup returns CDR1 WSHSY and CDR2 SAAADI. The junction had 3 bases not matched to a gene; V was cut back by 7 bases and J by 1 base. In nucleotides, the CDR3 is TGCGCCAGCACCTACAGGGGGAACACTGAAGCTTTCTTT. Protein sequence: CASTYRGNTEAFF.

This rearrangement joins TRBV7-9 to TRBJ1-2; D not resolved. Looked up from germline, CDR1 is SEHNR and CDR2 is FQNEAQ (reference sequence). This CDR3 is 13 amino acids long. Between the trimmed V and J ends, which lost 3 bases and 3 bases, there was a span of 8 bases. The CDR3 coding sequence is TGTGCCAGCAGCTTTACAGAATACTATGGCTACACCTTC. It yields the protein CASSFTEYYGYTF.

This clone was counted between two and nine times. V usage is TRBV6-5 and J usage is TRBJ1-2; D gene uncertain. The CDR3 sequence is 11 residues long. V lost 6 bases to trimming and J lost 3 bases, with 5 bases between them. In germline, CDR1 is MNHEY, CDR2 SVGAGI. In DNA, the CDR3 is TGTGCCAGCAGGCAGGACTATGGCTACACCTTC. It encodes CASRQDYGYTF.

The chain carries TRBV18 and TRBJ1-1; perhaps TRBD1 as D (6 bases). The CDR3 sequence is 15 residues long. Germline lookup yields CDR1 KGHSH and CDR2 LQKENI. Deletions cut 3 bases from V and 4 bases from J, with 15 bases between. CDR3 nucleotide sequence: TGTGCCAGCTCACCGTCCGGGACAATCGGCACTGAAGCTTTCTTT. It specifies CASSPSGTIGTEAFF.

This clone was seen only once. The gene calls are TRBV6-2 or TRBV6-3 and TRBJ1-6; D perhaps matches TRBD1 (5 bases). Germline V gene sequence: CDR1 MNHEY, CDR2 SVGEGT. Trimming took off 0 bases at V and 4 bases at J, with 13 bases between the two ends. CDR3 size: 17 residues. The CDR3 is CASSYSRGGDYNSPLHF. In nucleotides, the CDR3 is TGTGCCAGCAGTTACTCGAGGGGAGGGGATTATAATTCACCCCTCCACTTT.

The chain joins TRBV4-2 to TRBJ1-3; D not certain. This CDR3 region has 15 residues. CDR1 and CDR2 (germline): LGHNA, YNFKEQ. V was cut by 1 base and J by 0 bases, with 7 bases left in between. CDR3 region: CASSQVGSSGNTIYF. CDR3 coding DNA: TGTGCCAGCAGCCAAGTCGGGTCCTCTGGAAACACCATATATTTT.

The rearrangement uses TRBV6-5 and TRBJ1-5; 10 positions agree with TRBD1. Germline-derived CDR1 and CDR2 are MNHEY and SVGAGI. The V segment lost 6 bases and the J segment 5 bases; nucleotides outside the gene matches: 7. This CDR3 spans 15 amino acids. The CDR3 loop reads CASRGDRGPYQPQHF. CDR3 nucleotide sequence: TGTGCCAGCAGAGGGGACAGGGGACCTTATCAGCCCCAGCATTTT.

V gene TRBV2 combines with J gene TRBJ1-1; TRBD1 matches 8 bases. Germline loops: CDR1 SNHLY, CDR2 FYNNEI. The CDR3 is 13 residues long. The junction had 4 bases not matched to a gene; V was cut back by 6 bases and J by 4 bases. As DNA, the CDR3 is TGTGCCAGCAGGAACAGGGGGAGCACTGAAGCTTTCTTT. Protein sequence: CASRNRGSTEAFF.

This sequence joins TRBV9 and TRBJ1-3, with D maybe TRBD1 (5 bases). The CDR3 is 16 residues long. V dropped 0 bases and J dropped 0 bases, with 10 bases sitting between them. CDR1 SGDLS and CDR2 YYNGEE come from the germline V gene. The CDR3 loop reads CASSVDLGGSGNTIYF. The CDR3 DNA reads TGTGCCAGCAGCGTAGACCTCGGGGGCTCTGGAAACACCATATATTTT. Using reference TRBV9 and TRBJ1-3 for the parts outside the CDR3, the full variable domain is DSGVTQTPKHLITATGQRVTLRCSPRSGDLSVYWYQQSLDQGLQFLIQYYNGEERAKGNILERFSAQQFPDLHSELNLSSLELGDSALYFCASSVDLGGSGNTIYFGEGSWLTVV.

This chain joins TRBV7-2 and TRBJ1-5; no firm D call. V lost 3 bases, J lost 2 bases, and 5 bases lay in between. Germline V gene data show CDR1 as SGHTA and CDR2 as FQGNSA. The CDR3 is 13 amino acids. CDR3 DNA: TGTGCCAGCAGCTTCCCGGGCAATCAGCCCCAGCATTTT. Its translation: CASSFPGNQPQHF.